This TCR beta chain was found in a study of immune cell composition in non-small cell lung cancer. Looking at the study overall: Tumours were mainly lung adenocarcinoma or squamous cell carcinoma. The study, taken as a whole, reports: Tumour TCR-beta clonality showed no significant link to smoking pack-years. Squamous carcinomas (roughly 80%) more often had tumour-associated clones >0.5% than adenocarcinomas (approximately 35%). Tumour-reactive clones were not shown to match dominant in vivo tumour clones.

From germline, CDR1 is SGHTA and CDR2 FQGNSA. Trimming cost V 8 bases and J 6 bases; bases outside gene matches: 7. This CDR3 comprises 13 residues. The normal lung sample lay at least 3 cm, and maximally far, from the tumour. This clone was detected a few times. Antigen unknown. Produced via immunoSEQ multiplex PCR; TCRdb's table is partial and in-frame only. In the table there are roughly 2,500 clones, roughly two thirds of which are singletons. The J gene is TRBJ2-7, the V gene TRBV7-2, with TRBD1 matching 10 bases. Specimen: non-adjacent lung tissue. The clonotype originates from a human donor with non-small cell lung cancer. CDR3 sequence (DNA): TGTGCCAGCTCCGGACAGGGGGAAATCGAGCAGTACTTC. Residues: CASSGQGEIEQYF.